This entry describes one T cell receptor beta chain. Its target is not known. This sample is part of a study of graft-versus-host responses after intestinal transplantation. Turning to the study itself: Recipients underwent multivisceral, liver-intestinal, or isolated intestinal transplants. Each recipient received anti-thymocyte globulin induction, then tacrolimus and steroids for 3 to 4 years.

Overall study results and limits: Levels of circulating GvH clones at their peak were associated with early post-transplant HvG declines. The marrow of recipients harbored GvH clones, and ileum or blood showed some of them first.

Between the trimmed V and J ends, which lost 1 base and 5 bases, there was a span of 23 bases. This CDR3 region has 18 residues. Germline V gene lookup returns CDR1 MGHRA and CDR2 YSYEKL. Clones were read by immunoSEQ multiplex PCR, and TCRdb kept only the in-frame ones, dropping some. Here the sample spans 130,000 or so clones, approximately 90% being singletons. The receptor was derived from a human donor who received an intestinal transplant. The chain combines TRBV4-1 with TRBJ1-2; possible D gene TRBD1, 6 bases. The sequencing here drew on unstimulated CD4+ T cells sorted from spleen or lymph node cells, taken before intestinal transplant. CDR3 protein: CASSQARDRGGFLYGYTF. CDR3 in DNA: TGCGCCAGCAGCCAAGCGCGGGACCGAGGGGGTTTTTTGTATGGCTACACCTTC.